The source of this TCR beta chain is a study of T cell responses to AZD1222 COVID-19 vaccine. The CDR3 runs to 16 residues. Trimming left V 0 bases short and J 1 base short, with 13 bases between. From germline, CDR1 is SGHRS and CDR2 YFSETQ. Measured with immunoSEQ multiplex PCR; TCRdb has only the in-frame clones, and not every one. Of more than 110,000 clones listed, around 93% were seen once; the top ten hold roughly 3.6%. The TCR sequence derives from an adult who received the AZD1222 COVID-19 vaccine. Source: peripheral blood, taken 28 days after the second AZD1222 dose. The genes are TRBV5-1 and TRBJ1-1; TRBD1 might be the D (6 bases). CDR3: CASSLGRQGRNTEAFF. CDR3 nucleotides: TGCGCCAGCAGCTTGGGGCGCCAGGGGAGGAACACTGAAGCTTTCTTT.